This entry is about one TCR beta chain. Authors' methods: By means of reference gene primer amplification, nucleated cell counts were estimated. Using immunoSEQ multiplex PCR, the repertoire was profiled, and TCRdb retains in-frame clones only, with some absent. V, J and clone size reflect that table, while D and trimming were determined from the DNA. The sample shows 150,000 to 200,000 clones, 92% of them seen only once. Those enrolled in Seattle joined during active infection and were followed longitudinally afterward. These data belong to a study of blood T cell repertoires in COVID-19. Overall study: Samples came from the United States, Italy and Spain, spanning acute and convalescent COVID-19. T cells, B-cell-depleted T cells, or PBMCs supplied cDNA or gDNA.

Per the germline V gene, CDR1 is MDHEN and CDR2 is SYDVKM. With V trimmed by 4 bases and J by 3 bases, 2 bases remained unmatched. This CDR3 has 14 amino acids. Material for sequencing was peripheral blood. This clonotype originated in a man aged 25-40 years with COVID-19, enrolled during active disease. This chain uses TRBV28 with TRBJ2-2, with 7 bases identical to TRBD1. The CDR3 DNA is TGTGCCAGCAGTTGGGGACAGCACACCGGGGAGCTGTTTTTT. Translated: CASSWGQHTGELFF. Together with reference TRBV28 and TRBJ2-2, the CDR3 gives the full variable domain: DVKVTQSSRYLVKRTGEKVFLECVQDMDHENMFWYRQDPGLGLRLIYFSYDVKMKEKGDIPEGYSVSREKKERFSLILESASTNQTSMYLCASSWGQHTGELFFGEGSRLTVL.